The T cell receptor beta chain under discussion was sequenced for a study of identical twins. CDR1 and CDR2 from the germline V gene are SGHRS and YFSETQ. Trimming shortened V by 6 bases and J by 0 bases, and 9 bases separated the two germline ends. CDR3 length: 13 amino acids. Via MiXCR, TCRdb re-called the 5' RACE reads, giving one row per CDR3 protein. This sample carries approximately 300,000 distinct CDR3 sequences, roughly 8.6% of them seen once, and the ten largest clones take approximately 6.5%. This clonotype was counted ten times or more. The sample was also linked to a second study, of yellow fever vaccine responses in identical twins.

The receptor's source is a woman aged 18 to 35 in good health. V gene TRBV5-1 combines with J gene TRBJ2-5; D might be TRBD1 (5 bases). Specimen: CD8+ T cells sorted from blood. This chain's CDR3 is CASTTDNQETQYF. CDR3 nucleotide sequence: TGCGCCAGCACTACGGACAACCAAGAGACCCAGTACTTC.